This T cell receptor (beta chain) was captured by sequencing in a study of blood T cell repertoires in COVID-19. Overall study context: Whether acute or convalescent, the COVID-19 samples came from the United States, Italy and Spain. Sample material is recorded as cDNA or gDNA derived from T cells, B-cell-depleted T cells, or PBMCs.

Original processing notes: Reference gene primers were amplified, and this amplification served to estimate nucleated cell counts. Repertoires were generated with immunoSEQ multiplex PCR, while TCRdb's copy carries only in-frame clones and drops some. Clonal size and the V and J genes are those of that table, whereas D and trimming came from the DNA. The sample shows some 290,000 clones, roughly nine tenths of them seen only once. The CDR3 consists of 14 residues. Trimming removed 5 bases from V and 4 bases from J, with 15 bases in between. Per germline, CDR1 SGHTA and CDR2 FQGNSA. The source of this sequence is a woman aged 50 to 60 who had recovered from COVID-19. V is TRBV7-2 and J is TRBJ2-7; D may be TRBD2 (5 bases). Sequenced: peripheral blood. Here the CDR3 DNA reads TGTGCCAGCAGCCTCCGACGGGGAAGTTACGAGCAGTACTTC. Its translation: CASSLRRGSYEQYF. The entire variable domain, with the rest obtained from reference TRBV7-2 and TRBJ2-7, is as follows: GAGVSQSPSNKVTEKGKDVELRCDPISGHTALYWYRQSLGQGLEFLIYFQGNSAPDKSGLPSDRFSAERTGGSVSTLTIQRTQQEDSAVYLCASSLRRGSYEQYFGPGTRLTVT.